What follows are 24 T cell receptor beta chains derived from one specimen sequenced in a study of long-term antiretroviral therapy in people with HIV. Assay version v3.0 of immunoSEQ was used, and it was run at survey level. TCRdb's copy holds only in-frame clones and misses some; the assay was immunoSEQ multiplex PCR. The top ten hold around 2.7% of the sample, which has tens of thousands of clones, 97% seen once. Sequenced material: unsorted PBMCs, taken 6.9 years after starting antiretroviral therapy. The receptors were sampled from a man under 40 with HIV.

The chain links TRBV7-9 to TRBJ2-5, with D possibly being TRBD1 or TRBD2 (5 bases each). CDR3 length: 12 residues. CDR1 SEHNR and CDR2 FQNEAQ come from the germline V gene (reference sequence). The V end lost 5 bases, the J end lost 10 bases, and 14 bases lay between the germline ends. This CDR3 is CASSGQKRGQYF. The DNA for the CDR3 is TGTGCCAGCAGCGGTCAGAAGAGGGGCCAGTACTTC.

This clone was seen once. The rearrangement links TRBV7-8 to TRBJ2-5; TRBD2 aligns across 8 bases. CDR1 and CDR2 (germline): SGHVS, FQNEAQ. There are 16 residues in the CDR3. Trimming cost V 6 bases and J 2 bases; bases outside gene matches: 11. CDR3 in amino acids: CASSLLAGGWQETQYF. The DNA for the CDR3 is TGTGCCAGCAGTCTCTTGGCGGGAGGTTGGCAAGAGACCCAGTACTTC.

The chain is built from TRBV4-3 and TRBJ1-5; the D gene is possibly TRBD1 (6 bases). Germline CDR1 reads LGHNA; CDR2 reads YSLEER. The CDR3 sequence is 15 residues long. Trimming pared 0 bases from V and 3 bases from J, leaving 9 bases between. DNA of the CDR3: TGCGCCAGCAGCCAAGATCGGGGGGCCAATCAGCCCCAGCATTTT. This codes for CASSQDRGANQPQHF.

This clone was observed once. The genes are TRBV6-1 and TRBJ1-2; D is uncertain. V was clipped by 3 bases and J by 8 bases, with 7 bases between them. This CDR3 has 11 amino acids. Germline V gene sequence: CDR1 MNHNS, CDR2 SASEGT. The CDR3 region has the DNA TGTGCCAGCAGTGACCCACTAGGCTACACCTTC. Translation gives CASSDPLGYTF.

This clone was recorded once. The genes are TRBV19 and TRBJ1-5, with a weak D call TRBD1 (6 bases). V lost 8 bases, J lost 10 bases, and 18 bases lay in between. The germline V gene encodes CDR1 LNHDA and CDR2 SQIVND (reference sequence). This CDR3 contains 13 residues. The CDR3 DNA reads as TGTGCCAGTGGATCGGGACATCCAAAACCCCAGCATTTT. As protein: CASGSGHPKPQHF. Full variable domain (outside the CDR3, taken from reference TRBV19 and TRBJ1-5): DGGITQSPKYLFRKEGQNVTLSCEQNLNHDAMYWYRQDPGQGLRLIYYSQIVNDFQKGDIAEGYSVSREKKESFPLTVTSAQKNPTAFYLCASGSGHPKPQHFGDGTRLSIL.

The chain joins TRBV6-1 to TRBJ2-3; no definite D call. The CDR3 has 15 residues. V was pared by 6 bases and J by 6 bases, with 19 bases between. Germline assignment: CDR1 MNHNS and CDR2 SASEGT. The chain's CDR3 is CASSAVAGARDTQYF. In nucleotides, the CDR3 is TGTGCCAGCAGCGCTGTAGCAGGAGCGAGGGATACGCAGTATTTT.

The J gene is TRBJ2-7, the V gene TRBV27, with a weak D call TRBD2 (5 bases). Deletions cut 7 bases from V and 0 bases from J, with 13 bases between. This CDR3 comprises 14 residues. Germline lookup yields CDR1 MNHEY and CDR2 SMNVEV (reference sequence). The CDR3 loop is CASMDRGHSYEQYF. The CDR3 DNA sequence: TGTGCCAGCATGGATAGAGGGCACTCCTACGAGCAGTACTTC.

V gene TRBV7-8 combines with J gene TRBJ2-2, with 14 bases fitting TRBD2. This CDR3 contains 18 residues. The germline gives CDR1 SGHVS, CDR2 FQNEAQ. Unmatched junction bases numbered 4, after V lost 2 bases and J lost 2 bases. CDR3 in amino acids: CASSLRTSGGTNTGELFF. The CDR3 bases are TGTGCCAGCAGCTTACGGACTAGCGGGGGGACAAACACCGGGGAGCTGTTTTTT. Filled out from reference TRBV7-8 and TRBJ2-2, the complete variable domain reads GAGVSQSPRYKVAKRGQDVALRCDPISGHVSLFWYQQALGQGPEFLTYFQNEAQLDKSGLPSDRFFAERPEGSVSTLKIQRTQQEDSAVYLCASSLRTSGGTNTGELFFGEGSRLTVL.

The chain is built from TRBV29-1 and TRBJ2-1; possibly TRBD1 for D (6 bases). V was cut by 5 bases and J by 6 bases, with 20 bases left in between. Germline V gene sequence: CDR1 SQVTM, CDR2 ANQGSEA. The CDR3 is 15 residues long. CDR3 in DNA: TGCAGCGTTAATCGCCGGGACCGGGACATCAATGAGCAGTTCTTC. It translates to CSVNRRDRDINEQFF.

CDR3 DNA: TGTGCCAGCAGCTGGGGGACAGGGGGTGAGCAGTACTTC. Amino acid sequence: CASSWGTGGEQYF. The chain joins TRBV5-5 to TRBJ2-7; 11 bases are shared with TRBD1. There are 13 residues in the CDR3. V lost 3 bases to trimming and J lost 7 bases; unmatched junction nucleotides: 3. Germline loops: CDR1 SGHKS, CDR2 YYEKEE (reference sequence).

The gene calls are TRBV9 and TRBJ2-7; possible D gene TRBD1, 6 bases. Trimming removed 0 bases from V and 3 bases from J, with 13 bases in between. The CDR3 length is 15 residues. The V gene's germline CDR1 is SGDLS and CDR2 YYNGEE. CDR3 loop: CASSVEGGLGYEQYF. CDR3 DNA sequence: TGTGCCAGCAGCGTAGAAGGGGGTTTAGGCTACGAGCAGTACTTC.

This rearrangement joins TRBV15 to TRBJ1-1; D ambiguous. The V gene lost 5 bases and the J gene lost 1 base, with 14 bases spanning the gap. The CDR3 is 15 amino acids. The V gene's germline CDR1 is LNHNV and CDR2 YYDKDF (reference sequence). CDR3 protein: CATSGGKRRNTEAFF. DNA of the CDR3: TGTGCCACCAGCGGAGGGAAAAGAAGGAACACTGAAGCTTTCTTT.

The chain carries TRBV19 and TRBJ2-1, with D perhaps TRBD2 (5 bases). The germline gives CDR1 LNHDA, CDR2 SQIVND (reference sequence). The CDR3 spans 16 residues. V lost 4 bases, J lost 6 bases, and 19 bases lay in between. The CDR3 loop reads CASSTLLGQGGNEQFF. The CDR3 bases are TGTGCCAGTAGTACGCTTTTGGGCCAAGGAGGCAATGAGCAGTTCTTC. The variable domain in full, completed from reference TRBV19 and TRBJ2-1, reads DGGITQSPKYLFRKEGQNVTLSCEQNLNHDAMYWYRQDPGQGLRLIYYSQIVNDFQKGDIAEGYSVSREKKESFPLTVTSAQKNPTAFYLCASSTLLGQGGNEQFFGPGTRLTVL.

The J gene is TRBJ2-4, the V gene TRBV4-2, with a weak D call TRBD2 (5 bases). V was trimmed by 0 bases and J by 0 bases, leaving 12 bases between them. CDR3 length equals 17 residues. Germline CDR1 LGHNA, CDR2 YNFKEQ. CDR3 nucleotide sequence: TGTGCCAGCAGCCAAGATCTAGGCGGGTTAGCCAAAAACATTCAGTACTTC. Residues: CASSQDLGGLAKNIQYF.

CDR3 sequence (DNA): TGTGCCAGCAGCTCCAGGACTACTCAGTACTTC. It yields the protein CASSSRTTQYF. J is TRBJ2-4 and V is TRBV6-1, with TRBD2 as a possible D gene (6 bases). Germline V gene lookup returns CDR1 MNHNS and CDR2 SASEGT. V was cut by 6 bases and J by 12 bases, with 12 bases left in between. This CDR3 spans 11 amino acids.

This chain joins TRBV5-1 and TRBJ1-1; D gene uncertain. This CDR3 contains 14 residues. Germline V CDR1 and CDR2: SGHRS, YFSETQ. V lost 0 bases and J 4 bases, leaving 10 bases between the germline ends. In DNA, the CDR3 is TGCGCCAGCAGCTTGGAAGGGTTTAGCACTGAAGCTTTCTTT. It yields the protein CASSLEGFSTEAFF.

The CDR3 loop reads CASSSTRGRGAYEQYF. CDR3 nucleotide sequence: TGTGCCAGCAGCTCAACTAGGGGACGCGGGGCCTACGAGCAGTACTTC. The rearrangement links TRBV7-8 to TRBJ2-7; D might be TRBD2 (6 bases). Germline V CDR1 and CDR2: SGHVS, FQNEAQ. Trimming took off 4 bases at V and 2 bases at J, with 18 bases between the two ends. The CDR3 is 16 residues long.

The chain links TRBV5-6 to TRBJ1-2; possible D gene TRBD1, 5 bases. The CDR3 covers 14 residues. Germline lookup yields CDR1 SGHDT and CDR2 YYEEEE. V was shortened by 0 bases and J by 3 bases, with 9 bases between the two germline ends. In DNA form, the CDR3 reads TGTGCCAGCAGCTTGGGAGGGGCCGACTATGGCTACACCTTC. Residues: CASSLGGADYGYTF.

The CDR3 DNA sequence: TGCAGCGTTGAACCCGGCTACAATGAGCAGTTCTTC. Its protein product is CSVEPGYNEQFF. This sequence joins TRBV29-1 and TRBJ2-1; D is unresolved. Trimming cost V 2 bases and J 3 bases, with 5 bases left between them. The CDR3 consists of 12 residues. Germline lookup yields CDR1 SQVTM and CDR2 ANQGSEA.

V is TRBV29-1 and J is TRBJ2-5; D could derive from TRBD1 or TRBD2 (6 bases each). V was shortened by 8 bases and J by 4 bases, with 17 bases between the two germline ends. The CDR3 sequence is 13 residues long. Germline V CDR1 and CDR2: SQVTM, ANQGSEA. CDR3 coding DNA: TGCAGCTCAAGGGGGGCGTTGGTAGAGACCCAGTACTTC. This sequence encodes CSSRGALVETQYF.

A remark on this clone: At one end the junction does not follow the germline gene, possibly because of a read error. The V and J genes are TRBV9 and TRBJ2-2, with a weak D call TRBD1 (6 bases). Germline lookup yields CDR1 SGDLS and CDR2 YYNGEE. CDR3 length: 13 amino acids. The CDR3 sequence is CASTVQGAGELFF. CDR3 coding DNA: TGTGCCAGCACCGTACAGGGCGCCGGGGAGCTGTTTTTT.

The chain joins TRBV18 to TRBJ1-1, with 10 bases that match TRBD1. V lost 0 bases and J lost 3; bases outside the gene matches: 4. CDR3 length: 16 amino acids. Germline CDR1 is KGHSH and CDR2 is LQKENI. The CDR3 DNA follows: TGTGCCAGCTCACCACCGGGACAGGGGACGGACACTGAAGCTTTCTTT. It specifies CASSPPGQGTDTEAFF.

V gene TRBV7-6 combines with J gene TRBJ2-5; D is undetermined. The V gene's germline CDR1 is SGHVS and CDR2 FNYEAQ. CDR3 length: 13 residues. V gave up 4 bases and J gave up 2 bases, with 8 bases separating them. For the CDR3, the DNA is TGTGCCAGCAGCTCCTACCCTCAAGAGACCCAGTACTTC. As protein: CASSSYPQETQYF.

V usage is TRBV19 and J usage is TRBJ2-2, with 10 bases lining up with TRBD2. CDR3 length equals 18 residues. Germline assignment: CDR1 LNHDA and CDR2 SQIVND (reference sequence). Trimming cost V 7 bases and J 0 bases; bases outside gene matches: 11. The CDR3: CASTLGSSGSANTGELFF. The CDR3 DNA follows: TGTGCCAGTACCTTAGGGTCTAGCGGGAGCGCGAACACCGGGGAGCTGTTTTTT.